The 27 T cell receptor beta chains below were found in one sample sequenced in a study of T cell repertoires in cytomegalovirus infection. TCRdb independently ran MiXCR on the reads; one entry per CDR3 protein. The sample has around 300,000 distinct CDR3 sequences; 20% to 25% are singletons. These receptors lack a known antigen. The sequencing used cultured PBMCs, collected from culture after CMV antigen stimulation. Receptor source: a human donor in good health (CMV status not recorded). Some clones in this sample may be carry-over from other donors' samples.

J is TRBJ1-5 and V is TRBV6-6; no clear D gene. Trimming cost V 5 bases and J 0 bases, with 20 bases left between them. Germline assignment: CDR1 MNHNY and CDR2 SVGAGI (reference sequence). The CDR3 is 18 amino acids. The CDR3 coding sequence is TGTGCCAGCAGTCTCGGCAGAGCCGCAGATTTTAGCAATCAGCCCCAGCATTTT. Protein product: CASSLGRAADFSNQPQHF.

This clonotype was recorded many times. V and J are TRBV7-2 and TRBJ1-5; no definite D call. Trimming removed 5 bases from V and 0 bases from J, with 14 bases in between. Per germline, CDR1 SGHTA and CDR2 FQGNSA. The CDR3 has 16 residues. The CDR3 nucleotides are TGTGCCAGCAGCCAACAAACCCCGGGTAGCAATCAGCCCCAGCATTTT. Protein sequence: CASSQQTPGSNQPQHF.

This clonotype was observed a single time. This may arise from a read error, as a much more abundant clone is one base away. The V gene is TRBV7-8, the J gene TRBJ1-2; D gene uncertain. The germline CDR1 and CDR2 sequences are SGHVS and FQNEAQ. This CDR3 has 15 residues. CDR3 nucleotide sequence: TGTGCCAGCAGCTCAAGACGGAATCCTAACTATAGCTACACCTTC. It specifies CASSSRRNPNYSYTF.

The table lists this clonotype with many counts. The chain is built from TRBV7-2 and TRBJ1-1; unclear D gene. Germline V gene data show CDR1 as SGHTA and CDR2 as FQGNSA. The CDR3 runs 13 residues. Trimming shortened V by 5 bases and J by 9 bases, and 16 bases separated the two germline ends. The CDR3, as DNA: TGTGCCAGCAGCCCCGGGAGGTCGCAAAAAGCTTTCTTT. Its translation is CASSPGRSQKAFF.

This clonotype was seen repeatedly, ten times or more. J is TRBJ2-6 and V is TRBV7-2; no firm D call. V was clipped by 7 bases and J by 0 bases, with 10 bases between them. The CDR3 sequence is 15 residues long. Germline V CDR1 and CDR2: SGHTA, FQGNSA. CDR3 amino acids: CASTPRTSGANVLTF. The DNA for the CDR3 is TGTGCCAGCACCCCACGAACCTCTGGGGCCAACGTCCTGACTTTC.

The chain joins TRBV6-1 to TRBJ2-4; 11 positions match TRBD2. The germline gives CDR1 MNHNS, CDR2 SASEGT. V lost 7 bases and J lost 1; bases outside the gene matches: 9. The CDR3 length is 17 residues. The CDR3 here is CASNGLAGLDAKNIQYF. DNA of the CDR3: TGTGCCAGCAACGGACTAGCGGGCCTTGACGCCAAAAACATTCAGTACTTC.

The chain is built from TRBV7-3 and TRBJ2-2; D is ambiguous. The V end was cut by 5 bases, the J end by 6 bases, with 10 bases between. This CDR3 has 13 amino acids. Germline V gene sequence: CDR1 SGHTA, CDR2 FQGTGA. The CDR3 DNA reads TGTGCCAGCAGCGCCCAGGTGCCCGGGGAGCTGTTTTTT. Residues: CASSAQVPGELFF.

The CDR3 bases are TGTGCCAGTAGGGGCGCAGATACGCAGTATTTT. The encoded protein is CASRGADTQYF. V and J are TRBV19 and TRBJ2-3, with D hard to call. Germline CDR1 is LNHDA and CDR2 is SQIVND (reference sequence). Trimming removed 6 bases from V and 4 bases from J, with 5 bases in between. The CDR3 is made up of 11 amino acids.

There are a few counts of this clonotype. The genes are TRBV12-3 or TRBV12-4 and TRBJ2-1; TRBD1 aligns across 10 bases. The CDR3 consists of 15 residues. With 2 bases clipped from V and 9 bases from J, the junction kept 7 bases outside the gene matches. This chain's CDR3 is CASSLRGQGSSEQFF. The DNA for the CDR3 is TGTGCCAGCAGTTTACGGGGACAGGGGAGTAGTGAGCAGTTCTTC.

In this sample, this clonotype turned up many times. DNA of the CDR3: TGTGCCAGCATCGATGGTGGGACCACTGAAGCTTTCTTT. Encoded protein: CASIDGGTTEAFF. The V gene is TRBV28, the J gene TRBJ1-1; TRBD1 is a possible D gene (5 bases). The CDR3 is 13 residues long. CDR1 is MDHEN, CDR2 SYDVKM, per germline. V was shortened by 7 bases and J by 4 bases, with 13 bases between the two germline ends.

With respect to this clonotype: Compared with germline, one end of the junction differs, possibly owing to a read error. V is TRBV7-2 and J is TRBJ2-1, with TRBD2 matching over 7 bases. This CDR3 contains 17 residues. Germline V lookup: CDR1 SGHTA, CDR2 FQGNSA. The CDR3: CASSYTAMGGSYNERFF. CDR3 DNA: TGTGCCAGCAGCTATACAGCGATGGGAGGGAGTTACAATGAGCGGTTCTTC.

The table lists this clonotype with a few counts. This chain joins TRBV6-1 and TRBJ2-2; TRBD2 matches 9 bases. Trimming removed 7 bases from V and 4 bases from J; junction bases left unmatched: 22. Per the germline V gene, CDR1 is MNHNS and CDR2 is SASEGT. The CDR3 is made up of 20 amino acids. CDR3 amino acids: CASTAWTGLATLRGTGELFF. As DNA, the CDR3 is TGTGCCAGCACCGCTTGGACAGGACTAGCGACCCTACGGGGCACCGGGGAGCTGTTTTTT.

This clonotype was counted ten times or more. The chain links TRBV7-2 to TRBJ2-1; 13 nucleotides align to TRBD2. CDR3 size: 22 residues. The ends lost 0 bases at V and 2 bases at J; junction bases unmatched: 16. Germline V CDR1 and CDR2: SGHTA, FQGNSA. The CDR3 loop reads CASSLADQGLAGKIRPYNEQFF. Here the CDR3 DNA reads TGTGCCAGCAGCTTAGCGGACCAGGGACTAGCGGGAAAAATAAGACCCTACAATGAGCAGTTCTTC.

This clonotype occurred a few times. The chain links TRBV12-3 or TRBV12-4 to TRBJ2-2; possibly TRBD1 for D (6 bases). Trimming took 3 bases from V and 6 from J, leaving 8 bases between them. CDR3 length equals 13 residues. DNA of the CDR3: TGTGCCAGCAGTTTCTCAGGGGCCGGGGAGCTGTTTTTT. It is translated as CASSFSGAGELFF.

In this sample, this clonotype turned up once. V is TRBV7-9 and J is TRBJ2-7, with D perhaps TRBD2 (5 bases). CDR1 and CDR2 (germline): SEHNR, FQNEAQ (reference sequence). This CDR3 has 13 residues. With 5 bases removed from V and 3 bases from J, the gap between germline ends came to 11 bases. Here the CDR3 DNA reads TGTGCCAGCAGCCTGAACCGGGACTACGAGCAGTACGTC. Translation gives CASSLNRDYEQYV.

The chain links TRBV28 to TRBJ1-5, with D unclear. From germline, CDR1 is MDHEN and CDR2 SYDVKM. The CDR3 sequence is 16 residues long. The germline V and J ends were trimmed by 2 bases and 5 bases, with 16 bases remaining between them. This CDR3 reads CASSLVRRRRDQPQHF. The CDR3 nucleotides are TGTGCCAGCAGTTTAGTCCGCAGAAGGCGGGATCAGCCCCAGCATTTT.

V gene TRBV6-2 or TRBV6-3 combines with J gene TRBJ2-1, with 7 bases lining up with TRBD2. This CDR3 has 12 residues. Per the germline V gene, CDR1 is MNHEY and CDR2 is SVGEGT. The V and J ends lost 8 bases and 3 bases, in that order; junction bases with no gene match: 1. Here the CDR3 reads CASRDYYNEQFF. CDR3 sequence (DNA): TGTGCCAGCCGGGACTACTACAATGAGCAGTTCTTC.

This clonotype was found many times. The gene calls are TRBV7-2 and TRBJ1-1, with 12 nucleotides matching TRBD1. Losses at the gene ends were 0 bases for V and 5 bases for J; bases not matched to a gene: 7. CDR1 and CDR2 from the germline V gene are SGHTA and FQGNSA. The CDR3 is 17 residues long. The CDR3 DNA sequence: TGTGCCAGCAGCTTAGCCGGGACAGGGGGCTTGGGGACTGAAGCTTTCTTT. The encoded protein is CASSLAGTGGLGTEAFF.

This clonotype has a handful of counts. V is TRBV19 and J is TRBJ2-7; 8 nucleotides align to TRBD1. The CDR3 is 14 residues long. Trimming took 9 bases from V and 0 from J; bases not matched to a gene: 7. CDR1 is LNHDA, CDR2 SQIVND, per germline (reference sequence). DNA for the CDR3: TGTGCCAGCAGACAGGGGCCAGGCTCCTACGAGCAGTACGTC. This translates into CASRQGPGSYEQYV.

J is TRBJ2-5 and V is TRBV2; D unclear. The V gene's germline CDR1 is SNHLY and CDR2 FYNNEI. With 5 bases removed from V and 2 bases from J, the gap between germline ends came to 12 bases. There are 14 residues in the CDR3. In nucleotides, the CDR3 is TGTGCCAGCAGTTGGGAAGGTTCTCAAGAGACCCAGTACTTC. Translating it yields CASSWEGSQETQYF. Together with reference TRBV2 and TRBJ2-5, the CDR3 gives the full variable domain: EPEVTQTPSHQVTQMGQEVILRCVPISNHLYFYWYRQILGQKVEFLVSFYNNEISEKSEIFDDQFSVERPDGSNFTLKIRSTKLEDSAMYFCASSWEGSQETQYFGPGTRLLVL.

This clonotype has a handful of counts. The gene calls are TRBV6-2 or TRBV6-3 and TRBJ2-7; TRBD1 aligns across 7 bases. CDR3 length: 14 amino acids. CDR1 and CDR2 from the germline V gene are MNHEY and SVGEGT. V gave up 6 bases and J gave up 0 bases; unmatched junction bases: 5. The CDR3 is CASSTDRTSYEQYF. Here the CDR3 DNA reads TGTGCCAGCAGCACGGACAGGACCTCCTACGAGCAGTACTTC.

V and J are TRBV12-3 or TRBV12-4 and TRBJ1-2; weak D call: TRBD1 (5 bases). There are 20 residues in the CDR3. The ends were cut back, 2 bases at V and 0 bases at J, with 25 bases in the middle. The CDR3 nucleotides are TGTGCCAGCAGTTTAAGGCAGGGAATACGATTACCTGGTTCTAACTATGGCTACACCTTC. Residues: CASSLRQGIRLPGSNYGYTF.

The chain employs TRBV7-2 and TRBJ2-7, with D uncertain. Germline CDR1 SGHTA, CDR2 FQGNSA. Trimming pared 0 bases from V and 3 bases from J, leaving 6 bases between. The CDR3 consists of 13 residues. The CDR3 coding sequence is TGTGCCAGCAGCTTAGCCCTTTTCTACGAGCAGTACTTC. Its protein product is CASSLALFYEQYF.

This clonotype was counted only a few times. The rearrangement links TRBV12-5 to TRBJ1-1; 7 bases are a match to TRBD1. CDR1 is LGHNT, CDR2 FRNRAP, per germline. The V and J ends lost 2 bases and 4 bases, in that order; junction bases with no gene match: 7. This CDR3 has 15 residues. The chain's CDR3 is CASGLKRGLPTEAFF. The CDR3 bases are TGTGCTAGTGGTTTGAAGAGGGGGCTTCCCACTGAAGCTTTCTTT.

This chain joins TRBV27 and TRBJ1-1; D unresolved. Germline V gene data show CDR1 as MNHEY and CDR2 as SMNVEV (reference sequence). The CDR3 consists of 14 residues. Trimming left V 4 bases short and J 0 bases short, with 9 bases between. The DNA for the CDR3 is TGTGCCAGCAGTTATGGGGTTATGAACACTGAAGCTTTCTTT. This codes for CASSYGVMNTEAFF.

This chain joins TRBV24-1 and TRBJ2-3; 10 nucleotides agree with TRBD2. The CDR3 has 18 amino acids. V was clipped by 2 bases and J by 6 bases; unmatched bases: 13. Per germline, CDR1 KGHDR and CDR2 SFDVKD. CDR3 sequence reads: CATSDSSLAGSGMDTQYF. The CDR3 DNA follows: TGTGCCACCAGTGATTCCTCACTAGCGGGAAGCGGGATGGATACGCAGTATTTT.

This clonotype was observed a few times. The chain links TRBV7-8 to TRBJ2-3; no clear D. The V and J ends lost 0 bases and 2 bases respectively, with 9 bases between them. Germline V gene sequence: CDR1 SGHVS, CDR2 FQNEAQ. This CDR3 is 15 amino acids long. CDR3 sequence: CASSLALGDTDTQYF. The CDR3 DNA is TGTGCCAGCAGCTTAGCGCTTGGGGACACAGATACGCAGTATTTT.